One and the same sample provided the 10 T cell receptor beta chains below, sequenced in a study of blood T cell repertoires in COVID-19. Assay used: immunoSEQ multiplex PCR; TCRdb lists only in-frame clones, some missing. The sample includes about 200,000 clones, about 80% of them seen just once. The material sequenced was PBMCs or T cells enriched from blood (not recorded which). The receptors here all came from a middle-aged man who had recovered from COVID-19.

The chain joins TRBV2 to TRBJ2-3, with D maybe TRBD2 (6 bases). Per germline, CDR1 SNHLY and CDR2 FYNNEI. Trimming pared 7 bases from V and 8 bases from J, leaving 16 bases between. The CDR3 is 13 amino acids. DNA of the CDR3: TGTGCCAGCAAGGGGACTTTTTTGGCTACGCAGTATTTT. Translation: CASKGTFLATQYF.

This rearrangement joins TRBV13 to TRBJ1-1, with 7 positions matching TRBD1. The CDR3 extends over 15 amino acids. Losses at the gene ends were 2 bases for V and 6 bases for J; bases not matched to a gene: 9. Germline-derived CDR1 and CDR2 are PRHDT and FYEKMQ (reference sequence). CDR3 protein: CASSLSQGSGAEAFF. The CDR3 bases are TGTGCCAGCAGCTTATCACAGGGGTCGGGCGCTGAAGCTTTCTTT. Drawing the rest from reference TRBV13 and TRBJ1-1, the complete variable domain is AAGVIQSPRHLIKEKRETATLKCYPIPRHDTVYWYQQGPGQDPQFLISFYEKMQSDKGSIPDRFSAQQFSDYHSELNMSSLELGDSALYFCASSLSQGSGAEAFFGQGTRLTVV.

The chain combines TRBV2 with TRBJ1-1, with TRBD1 matching over 7 bases. The V gene's germline CDR1 is SNHLY and CDR2 FYNNEI. V was clipped by 6 bases and J by 4 bases; unmatched bases: 8. The CDR3 totals 14 residues. The CDR3 protein is CASSRRQGGTEAFF. In nucleotides, the CDR3 is TGTGCCAGCAGCAGAAGACAGGGAGGCACTGAAGCTTTCTTT.

The chain uses TRBV24-1 and TRBJ2-1, with 10 bases aligning to TRBD2. CDR1 is KGHDR and CDR2 is SFDVKD in the germline V gene. This CDR3 region has 16 residues. J lost 4 bases, V lost 0 bases, and 2 bases had no gene match. CDR3 residues: CATSDLRAGGYNEQFF. The CDR3 DNA reads as TGTGCCACCAGTGATTTGCGAGCGGGGGGGTACAATGAGCAGTTCTTC.

The chain joins TRBV6-5 to TRBJ1-5; 9 bases line up with TRBD1. V gave up 6 bases and J gave up 4 bases; unmatched junction bases: 7. The CDR3 length is 15 residues. CDR1 is MNHEY, CDR2 SVGAGI, per germline. In DNA form, the CDR3 reads TGTGCCAGCAGGGGGACAGGGCCGGCAAATCAGCCCCAGCATTTT. Encoded protein: CASRGTGPANQPQHF.

In DNA form, the CDR3 reads TGTGCCTGGAGCTACGGGGGAAGGGGTCAGCCCCAGCATTTT. It encodes CAWSYGGRGQPQHF. The chain links TRBV30 to TRBJ1-5, with D tentatively TRBD1 (5 bases). CDR3 length: 14 residues. The V end was cut by 3 bases, the J end by 6 bases, with 15 bases between. CDR1 GTSNPN and CDR2 SVGIG come from the germline V gene (reference sequence).

The rearrangement uses TRBV18 and TRBJ2-2; TRBD1 is a possible D gene (5 bases). Germline V gives CDR1 KGHSH, CDR2 LQKENI. V was clipped by 3 bases and J by 6 bases, with 8 bases between them. The CDR3 has 13 residues. As DNA, the CDR3 is TGTGCCAGCTCACCGACAGTAGCCGGGGAGCTGTTTTTT. Protein product: CASSPTVAGELFF.

The gene calls are TRBV11-2 and TRBJ1-2; TRBD1 aligns across 9 bases. The V gene end was trimmed by 5 bases and the J gene end by 8 bases; junction bases not matched to a gene: 9. The CDR3 sequence is 14 residues long. From germline, CDR1 is SGHAT and CDR2 FQNNGV. CDR3 protein: CASSLRQGEEGYTF. CDR3 nucleotides: TGTGCCAGCAGCCTACGACAGGGGGAGGAAGGCTACACCTTC. Looking up the rest from reference TRBV11-2 and TRBJ1-2 gives the full variable domain: EAGVAQSPRYKIIEKRQSVAFWCNPISGHATLYWYQQILGQGPKLLIQFQNNGVVDDSQLPKDRFSAERLKGVDSTLKIQPAKLEDSAVYLCASSLRQGEEGYTFGSGTRLTVV.

CDR3 protein: CASSFRRGPQSEQYF. The CDR3 nucleotides are TGTGCCAGCAGCTTCCGCAGGGGCCCACAAAGCGAGCAGTACTTC. V usage is TRBV7-2 and J usage is TRBJ2-7, with a tentative D call TRBD1 (6 bases). Trimming took 3 bases from V and 6 from J, leaving 18 bases between them. Germline V CDR1 and CDR2: SGHTA, FQGNSA. The CDR3 is made up of 15 amino acids.

This chain uses TRBV29-1 with TRBJ1-1; 7 bases fit TRBD1. Per the germline V gene, CDR1 is SQVTM and CDR2 is ANQGSEA. CDR3 length: 15 amino acids. Trimming cost V 6 bases and J 6 bases; bases outside gene matches: 16. CDR3 sequence (DNA): TGCAGCGTCGACGCGAAGGGACAGCCAATCCCTGAAGCTTTCTTT. This gives the protein CSVDAKGQPIPEAFF.